This T cell receptor (beta chain) was sequenced for a study of shared clonotypes between healthy human individuals. The investigators split CD4+ cells into a CD45RA+ naive subset and a CD45RA-negative memory subset. Notes on the study in general: Among non-shared clonotypes, generation probabilities were lower than among those shared by all four donors.

Trimming cost V 4 bases and J 7 bases; bases outside gene matches: 17. This CDR3 has 17 amino acids. CDR1 is SGHNT, CDR2 YENEEA, per germline. This clone was counted a single time. What it binds is not known. Only in-frame clones appear in the TCRdb table, and some are missing; sequencing was by immunoSEQ multiplex PCR. There are roughly 1 million clones in the sample; 75% to 85% occur only once, and about 0.52% lies in the top ten. This TCR came from a man aged 18 to 29 in good health. Some clones in this sample may be carry-over from other donors' samples. Sequenced: memory CD4+ T cells from PBMCs. As for subset: CD45RA-negative fraction. This chain joins TRBV11-3 and TRBJ2-3, with 7 bases aligning to TRBD1. The CDR3 region is CASSSSSHNDRAHTQYF. In DNA form, the CDR3 reads TGTGCCAGCAGCTCCTCCTCACATAACGACAGGGCTCATACGCAGTATTTT. The full variable domain, completed using reference TRBV11-3 and TRBJ2-3, is EAGVVQSPRYKIIEKKQPVAFWCNPISGHNTLYWYLQNLGQGPELLIRYENEEAVDDSQLPKDRFSAERLKGVDSTLKIQPAELGDSAVYLCASSSSSHNDRAHTQYFGPGTRLTVL.